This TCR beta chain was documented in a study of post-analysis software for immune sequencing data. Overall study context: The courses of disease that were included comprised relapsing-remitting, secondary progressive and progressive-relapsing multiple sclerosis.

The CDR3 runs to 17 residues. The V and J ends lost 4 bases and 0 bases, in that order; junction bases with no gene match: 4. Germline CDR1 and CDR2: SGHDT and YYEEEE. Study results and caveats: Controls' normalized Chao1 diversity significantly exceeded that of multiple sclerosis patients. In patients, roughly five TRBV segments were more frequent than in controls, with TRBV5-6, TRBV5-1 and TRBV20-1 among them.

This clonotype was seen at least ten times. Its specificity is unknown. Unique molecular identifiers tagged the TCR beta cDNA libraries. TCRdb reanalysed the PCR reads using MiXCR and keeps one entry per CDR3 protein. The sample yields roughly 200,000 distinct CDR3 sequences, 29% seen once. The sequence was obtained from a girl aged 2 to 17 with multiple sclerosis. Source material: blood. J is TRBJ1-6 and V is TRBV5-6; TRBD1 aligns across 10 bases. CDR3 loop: CASSADRGNSYNSPLHF. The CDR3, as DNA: TGTGCCAGCAGCGCGGACAGGGGGAACTCCTATAATTCACCCCTCCACTTT.